The rows below give T cell receptor beta chains drawn from one sample of a study of cytomegalovirus exposure and HLA in healthy donors. Profiled with immunoSEQ multiplex PCR; TCRdb holds only in-frame clones, not every one. The table records about 43,000 clones, 50% to 75% of them present only once. Sequencing was performed on PBMCs. These receptors originate from a human donor in good health. Each CDR3 is given with its conserved first and last residue. D genes are given only for firm matches. The size field is filled for only some rows; it gives once, few, many or a size class.

>TRBV10-2|NA|TRBJ2-1|few
TGCGCCAGCAGTGACCTAAGACTAGAGCAGTTCTTC
CASSDLRLEQFF
>TRBV7-6|TRBD1|TRBJ2-7|NA
TGTGCCAGCAGAAGACAGGGGTCAGACGAGCAGTACTTC
CASRRQGSDEQYF
>TRBV10-3|NA|TRBJ1-1|NA
TGTGCCATCAGTGAGACCCGGACAGTGAACACTGAAGCTTTCTTT
CAISETRTVNTEAFF
>TRBV27|NA|TRBJ1-1|NA
TGTGCCAGCCGATTGAGGGAGAGGAACACTGAAGCTTTCTTT
CASRLRERNTEAFF
>TRBV5-4|TRBD2|TRBJ2-3|NA
TGTGCCAGCAGCTTGGGACTAGCGGGACCCACAGATACGCAGTATTTT
CASSLGLAGPTDTQYF
>TRBV6-5|NA|TRBJ2-7|NA
TGTGCCAGCAGTAACTCTCTCAGGGGCGAGCAGTACTTC
CASSNSLRGEQYF
>TRBV9|NA|TRBJ1-2|few
TGTGCCAGCAGCGTAACAGGGAGGGAGTATGGCTACACCTTC
CASSVTGREYGYTF
>TRBV5-1|TRBD1|TRBJ2-4|few
TGCGCCAGCAGCTTGGGGCTCGGGACAGGAAACGACATTCAGTACTTC
CASSLGLGTGNDIQYF
>TRBV5-4|NA|TRBJ2-2|NA
TGTGCCAGCAGCCGCGACACCTACACCGGGGAGCTGTTTTTT
CASSRDTYTGELFF
>TRBV19|TRBD1|TRBJ1-2|NA
TGTGCCAGTAGTAAAGACAGGGGGCGGAACTATGGCTACACCTTC
CASSKDRGRNYGYTF
>TRBV19|NA|TRBJ1-1|NA
TGTGCCAGTAGTATAAGAACAGCAAACACTGAAGCTTTCTTT
CASSIRTANTEAFF
>TRBV20-1|TRBD2|TRBJ2-1|NA
TGCAGTGGCCGGGAGGACAATGAGCAGTTCTTC
CSGREDNEQFF
>TRBV15|NA|TRBJ1-6|NA
TGTGCCACGTCTCAGGATTTAAGTTCACCCCTCCACTTT
CATSQDLSSPLHF
>TRBV14|NA|TRBJ1-2|NA
TGTGCCAGCAGCGAGCGGGGGTATGGCTACACCTTC
CASSERGYGYTF
>TRBV29-1|NA|TRBJ1-2|few
TGCAGCGTTGGCGGGATTAACTATGGCTACACCTTC
CSVGGINYGYTF
>TRBV18|TRBD1|TRBJ2-7|NA
TGTGCCAGCTCACCGACAGGGTCGGACCACGAGCAGTACTTC
CASSPTGSDHEQYF
>TRBV7-9|NA|TRBJ1-3|NA
TGTGCCAGCAGCTTAGGGGCCAGGGCAAACACCATATATTTT
CASSLGARANTIYF
>TRBV5-1|NA|TRBJ1-4|NA
TGCGCCAGCAGCTTGAACACTAAAAATGAAAAACTGTTTTTT
CASSLNTKNEKLFF
>TRBV7-8|NA|TRBJ2-3|few
TGTGCCAGCAGCTTAGGCCCTAGTGGGGGCCAAGATACGCAGTATTTT
CASSLGPSGGQDTQYF
>TRBV30|NA|TRBJ1-2|NA
TGTGCCTGGGAGCTCGGGGCTAACTATGGCTACACCTTC
CAWELGANYGYTF